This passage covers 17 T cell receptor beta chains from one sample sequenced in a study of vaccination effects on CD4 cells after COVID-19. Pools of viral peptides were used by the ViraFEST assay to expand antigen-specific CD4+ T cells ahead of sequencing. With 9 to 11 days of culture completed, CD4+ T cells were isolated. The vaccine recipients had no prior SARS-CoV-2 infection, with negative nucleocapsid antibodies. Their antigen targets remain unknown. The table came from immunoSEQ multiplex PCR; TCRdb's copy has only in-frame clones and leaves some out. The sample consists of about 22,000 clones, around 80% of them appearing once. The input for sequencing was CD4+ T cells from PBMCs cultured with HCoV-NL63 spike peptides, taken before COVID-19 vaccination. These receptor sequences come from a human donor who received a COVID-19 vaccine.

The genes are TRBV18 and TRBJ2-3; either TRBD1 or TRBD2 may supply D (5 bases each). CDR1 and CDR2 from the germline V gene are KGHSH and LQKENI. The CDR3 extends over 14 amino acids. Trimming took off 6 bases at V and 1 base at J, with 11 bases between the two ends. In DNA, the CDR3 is TGTGCCAGCTCCCTAGTGGGGGGCACAGATACGCAGTATTTT. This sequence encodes CASSLVGGTDTQYF.

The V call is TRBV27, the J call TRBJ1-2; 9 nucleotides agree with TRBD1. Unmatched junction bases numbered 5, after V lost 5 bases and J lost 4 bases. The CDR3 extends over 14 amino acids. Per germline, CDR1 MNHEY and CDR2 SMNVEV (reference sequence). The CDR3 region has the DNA TGTGCCAGCAGTCGGGGACAGGGCCCCTATGGCTACACCTTC. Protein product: CASSRGQGPYGYTF.

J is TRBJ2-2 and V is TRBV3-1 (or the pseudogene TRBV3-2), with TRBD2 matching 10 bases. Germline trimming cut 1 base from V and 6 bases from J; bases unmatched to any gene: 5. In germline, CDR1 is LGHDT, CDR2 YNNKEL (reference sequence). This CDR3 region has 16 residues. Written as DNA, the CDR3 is TGTGCCAGCAGCCAAGCTCTAGCGGGAGTTCCCGGGGAGCTGTTTTTT. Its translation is CASSQALAGVPGELFF.

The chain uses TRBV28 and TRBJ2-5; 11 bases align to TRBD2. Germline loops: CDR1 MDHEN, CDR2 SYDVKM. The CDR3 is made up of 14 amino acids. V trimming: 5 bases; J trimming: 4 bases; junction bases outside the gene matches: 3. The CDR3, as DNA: TGTGCCAGCAGTCGGCTAGCGGGAGGAGAGACCCAGTACTTC. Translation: CASSRLAGGETQYF.

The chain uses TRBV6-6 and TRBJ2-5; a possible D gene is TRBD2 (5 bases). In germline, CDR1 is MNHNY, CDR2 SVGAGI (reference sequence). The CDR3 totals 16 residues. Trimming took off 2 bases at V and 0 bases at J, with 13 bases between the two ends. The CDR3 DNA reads TGTGCCAGCAGTTACCCGGCGAGGGCGAACCAAGAGACCCAGTACTTC. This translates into CASSYPARANQETQYF.

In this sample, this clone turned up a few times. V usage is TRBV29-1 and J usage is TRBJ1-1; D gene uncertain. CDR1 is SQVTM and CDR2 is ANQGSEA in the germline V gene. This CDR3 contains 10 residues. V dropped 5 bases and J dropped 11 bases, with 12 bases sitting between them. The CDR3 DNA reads TGCAGCGTTAATTCGGAGAGGGCTTTCTTT. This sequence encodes CSVNSERAFF.

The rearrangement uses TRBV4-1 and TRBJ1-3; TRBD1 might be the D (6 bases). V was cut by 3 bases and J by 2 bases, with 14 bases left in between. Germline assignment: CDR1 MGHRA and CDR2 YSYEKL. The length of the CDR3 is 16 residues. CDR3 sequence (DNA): TGCGCCAGCAGCCAGGAAGGGACACGGACTGGAAACACCATATATTTT. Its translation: CASSQEGTRTGNTIYF.

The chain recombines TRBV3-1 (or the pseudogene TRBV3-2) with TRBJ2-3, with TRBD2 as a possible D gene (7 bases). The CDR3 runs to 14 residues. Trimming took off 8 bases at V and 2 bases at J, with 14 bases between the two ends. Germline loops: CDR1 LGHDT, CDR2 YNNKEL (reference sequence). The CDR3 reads CASSRGAVTDTQYF. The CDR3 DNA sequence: TGTGCCAGCTCACGGGGGGCTGTCACAGATACGCAGTATTTT.

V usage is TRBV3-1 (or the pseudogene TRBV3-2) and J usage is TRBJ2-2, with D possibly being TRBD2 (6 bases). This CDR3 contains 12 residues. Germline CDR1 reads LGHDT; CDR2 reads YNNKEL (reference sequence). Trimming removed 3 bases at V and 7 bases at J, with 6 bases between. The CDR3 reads CASSQGGGELFF. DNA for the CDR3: TGTGCCAGCAGCCAGGGGGGCGGGGAGCTGTTTTTT.

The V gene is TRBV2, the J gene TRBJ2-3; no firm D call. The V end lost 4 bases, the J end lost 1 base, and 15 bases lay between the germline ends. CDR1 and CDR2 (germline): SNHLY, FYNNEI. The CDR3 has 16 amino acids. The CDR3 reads CASSGAITPGTDTQYF. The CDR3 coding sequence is TGTGCCAGCAGTGGAGCGATCACGCCGGGCACAGATACGCAGTATTTT.

CDR3 nucleotides: TGTGCCAGCTCATCCGATATCTCCAGAAATGAGCAGTTCTTC. It specifies CASSSDISRNEQFF. The chain links TRBV18 to TRBJ2-1; D remains ambiguous. The V gene's germline CDR1 is KGHSH and CDR2 LQKENI. This CDR3 is built from 14 residues. V shed 5 bases and J shed 7 bases, with 15 bases lying between them. The full variable domain, rest sourced from reference TRBV18 and TRBJ2-1, is NAGVMQNPRHLVRRRGQEARLRCSPMKGHSHVYWYRQLPEEGLKFMVYLQKENIIDESGMPKERFSAEFPKEGPSILRIQQVVRGDSAAYFCASSSDISRNEQFFGPGTRLTVL.

The CDR3 nucleotides are TGTGCCAGCAGCCCCAGTGGGGGGGCGGCACTGAACACCATATATTTT. Its translation is CASSPSGGAALNTIYF. The chain is built from TRBV5-4 and TRBJ1-3; D is possibly TRBD1 (6 bases). The CDR3 consists of 16 residues. V was cut by 4 bases and J by 7 bases, with 21 bases left in between. Germline loops: CDR1 SGHNT, CDR2 YYREEE (reference sequence).

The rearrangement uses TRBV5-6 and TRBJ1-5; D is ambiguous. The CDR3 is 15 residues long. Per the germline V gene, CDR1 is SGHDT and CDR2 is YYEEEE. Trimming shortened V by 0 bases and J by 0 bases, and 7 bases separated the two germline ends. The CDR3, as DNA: TGTGCCAGCAGCTTGGGACAAATTAGCAATCAGCCCCAGCATTTT. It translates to CASSLGQISNQPQHF.

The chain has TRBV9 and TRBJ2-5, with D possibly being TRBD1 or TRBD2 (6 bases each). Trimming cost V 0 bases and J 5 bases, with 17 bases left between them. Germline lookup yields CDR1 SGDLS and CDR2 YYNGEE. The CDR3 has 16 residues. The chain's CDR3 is CASSVDNRRGWETQYF. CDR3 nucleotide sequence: TGTGCCAGCAGCGTAGATAACCGGAGGGGGTGGGAGACCCAGTACTTC.

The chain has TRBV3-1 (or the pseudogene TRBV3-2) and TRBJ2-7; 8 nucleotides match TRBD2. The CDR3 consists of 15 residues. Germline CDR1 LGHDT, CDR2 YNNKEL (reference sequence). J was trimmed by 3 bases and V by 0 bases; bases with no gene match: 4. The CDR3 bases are TGTGCCAGCAGCCAAGACTTCCTAGCGGGCTACGAGCAGTACTTC. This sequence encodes CASSQDFLAGYEQYF.

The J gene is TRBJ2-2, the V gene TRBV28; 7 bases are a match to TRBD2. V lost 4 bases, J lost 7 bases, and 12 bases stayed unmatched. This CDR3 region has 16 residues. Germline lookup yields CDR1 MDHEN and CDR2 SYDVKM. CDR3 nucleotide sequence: TGTGCCAGCAGTTACTGGGGGGGAGGGTTCGGCGGGGAGCTGTTTTTT. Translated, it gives CASSYWGGGFGGELFF.

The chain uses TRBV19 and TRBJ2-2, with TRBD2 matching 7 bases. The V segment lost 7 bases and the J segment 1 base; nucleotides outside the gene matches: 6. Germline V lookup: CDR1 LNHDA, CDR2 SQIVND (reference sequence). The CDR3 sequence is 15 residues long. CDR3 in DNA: TGTGCCAGTACCCCAGGGAGGGTGAACACCGGGGAGCTGTTTTTT. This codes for CASTPGRVNTGELFF.